The 15 T cell receptor beta chains given below trace back to one sample, sequenced in a study of regulatory T cells in long-lasting Graves disease. Indicated time point: newly diagnosed GD, antithyroid drugs for less than 3 months. Following extraction of RNA from PBMCs, that RNA was used to make the TCR library. Researchers made TCR beta libraries by using iRepertoire HTBI primers and running Arm-PCR on CDR3 regions. TCRdb reprocessed the multiplex PCR reads via MiXCR and lists one record per CDR3 protein. The sample shows 250,000 to 300,000 distinct CDR3 sequences, about 17% of them seen only once. These data also formed part of another study, on T cells in Graves' hyperthyroidism and ophthalmopathy.

The starting material was peripheral blood mononuclear cells (PBMCs), obtained at new diagnosis, from a patient treated with antithyroid drugs. These receptors came from a woman aged 25 to 45 with Graves disease.

This clonotype was counted many times. The J gene is TRBJ2-1, the V gene TRBV5-1; D possibly corresponds to TRBD1 (6 bases). Trimming shortened V by 3 bases and J by 7 bases, and 17 bases separated the two germline ends. Per the germline V gene, CDR1 is SGHRS and CDR2 is YFSETQ. The CDR3 length is 15 residues. This chain's CDR3 is CASSYAGVGMNEQFF. As DNA, the CDR3 is TGCGCCAGCAGCTACGCAGGGGTTGGTATGAATGAGCAGTTCTTC.

This chain links TRBV19 with TRBJ2-1, with 7 bases identical to TRBD2. Unmatched junction bases numbered 3, after V lost 5 bases and J lost 2 bases. Germline values: CDR1 LNHDA, CDR2 SQIVND (reference sequence). This CDR3 is 14 amino acids long. CDR3 bases: TGTGCCAGTAGTCTAGCGGCGGCCTACAATGAGCAGTTCTTC. Amino acid sequence: CASSLAAAYNEQFF.

Only a few counts were recorded for this clonotype. The V call is TRBV5-6, the J call TRBJ2-2; TRBD2 matches 15 bases. The CDR3 sequence is 18 residues long. Germline CDR1 is SGHDT and CDR2 is YYEEEE. V gave up 4 bases and J gave up 3 bases; unmatched junction bases: 7. In DNA, the CDR3 is TGTGCCAGCAGCGCATTGGGACTAGCGGGGGGCGACACCGGGGAGCTGTTTTTT. Translating gives CASSALGLAGGDTGELFF.

The V gene is TRBV5-1, the J gene TRBJ1-1; 7 bases match TRBD1. J gave up 0 bases and V 1 base, and 3 bases lay outside the gene matches. Germline CDR1 reads SGHRS; CDR2 reads YFSETQ. This CDR3 has 15 residues. The CDR3 here is CASSLYGQVNTEAFF. In DNA, the CDR3 is TGCGCCAGCAGCTTGTATGGACAGGTGAACACTGAAGCTTTCTTT.

Comment on this clonotype: Since a much larger clone is just one base distant, this may be a read error. The chain has TRBV2 and TRBJ1-5; 8 positions match TRBD1. This CDR3 has 18 amino acids. Germline V gene lookup returns CDR1 SNHLY and CDR2 FYNNEI. J was trimmed by 4 bases and V by 6 bases; bases with no gene match: 17. The CDR3 loop reads CASSPQPGAGGRNQPQHF. CDR3 sequence (DNA): TGTGCCAGCAGCCCACAACCCGGGGCAGGGGGCAGGAATCAGCCCCAGCATTTT. The complete variable domain, with remaining parts taken from reference TRBV2 and TRBJ1-5, reads EPEVTQTPSHQVTQMGQEVILRCVPISNHLYFYWYRQILGQKVEFLVSFYNNEISEKSEIFDDQFSVERPDGSNFTLKIRSTKLEDSAMYFCASSPQPGAGGRNQPQHFGDGTRLSIL.

The rearrangement uses TRBV5-4 and TRBJ2-2; 11 bases are shared with TRBD2. CDR1 is SGHNT and CDR2 is YYREEE in the germline V gene (reference sequence). Trimming took 2 bases from V and 7 from J; bases not matched to a gene: 7. The CDR3 spans 16 residues. Here the CDR3 reads CASSLLSGGAGGELFF. The CDR3 DNA sequence: TGTGCCAGCAGCTTACTTAGCGGGGGGGCAGGCGGGGAGCTGTTTTTT.

The rearrangement joins TRBV12-3 or TRBV12-4 to TRBJ2-3; either TRBD1 or TRBD2 may fit D (5 bases each). V was pared by 5 bases and J by 2 bases, with 14 bases between. The CDR3 contains 15 residues. CDR3 DNA sequence: TGTGCCAGCAGTCCTACGGGACGGTTCACAGATACGCAGTATTTT. It specifies CASSPTGRFTDTQYF.

There are many counts of this clonotype. This sequence joins TRBV6-5 and TRBJ2-1, with D perhaps TRBD2 (5 bases). The germline V gene has CDR1 MNHEY and CDR2 SVGAGI. Trimming cost V 0 bases and J 5 bases, with 20 bases left between them. CDR3 size: 18 residues. As DNA, the CDR3 is TGTGCCAGCAGTTACTCGGCCTTTACGGGGAAGTTTCACAATGAGCAGTTCTTC. It yields the protein CASSYSAFTGKFHNEQFF.

This clonotype showed up many times. The chain couples TRBV11-1 to TRBJ2-5; weak D call: TRBD2 (5 bases). The germline V and J ends were trimmed by 2 bases and 5 bases, with 9 bases remaining between them. Germline CDR1 SGHAT, CDR2 FQDESV (reference sequence). This CDR3 is 13 amino acids long. CDR3 in DNA: TGTGCCAGCAGCTTAATCCAGCGGGAGACCCAGTACTTC. Its translation is CASSLIQRETQYF. Full variable domain (remainder filled in from reference TRBV11-1 and TRBJ2-5): EAEVAQSPRYKITEKSQAVAFWCDPISGHATLYWYRQILGQGPELLVQFQDESVVDDSQLPKDRFSAERLKGVDSTLKIQPAELGDSAMYLCASSLIQRETQYFGPGTRLLVL.

This clonotype has at least ten counts. The CDR3 is CASSQTGLSTEAFF. CDR3 nucleotide sequence: TGTGCCAGCTCACAAACAGGGTTGAGCACTGAAGCTTTCTTT. The V gene is TRBV18, the J gene TRBJ1-1, with TRBD1 as a possible D gene (6 bases). CDR3 length: 14 residues. The ends were cut back, 4 bases at V and 4 bases at J, with 13 bases in the middle. Germline loops: CDR1 KGHSH, CDR2 LQKENI.

Notes on this clonotype: This likely stems from a read error, as it lies one base from a far larger clone. This chain joins TRBV2 and TRBJ1-2; D unclear. V shed 4 bases and J shed 11 bases, with 11 bases lying between them. The CDR3 is 11 residues long. Germline V gene sequence: CDR1 SNHLY, CDR2 FYNNEI. The CDR3 protein is CASSGSGRYTF. The CDR3 coding sequence is TGTGCCAGCAGTGGAAGCGGGAGGTACACCTTC.

With regard to this clonotype: A much larger clone differs from this one at a single base, so this may be a read error. The CDR3 DNA reads TGTGCCAGTAGTATCTCACGGGTAACGAGCAATCAGCCCCAGCATTTT. Protein: CASSISRVTSNQPQHF. The rearrangement links TRBV19 to TRBJ1-5; D not resolved. Trimming removed 3 bases at V and 1 base at J, with 13 bases between. The CDR3 sequence is 16 residues long. The V gene's germline CDR1 is LNHDA and CDR2 SQIVND (reference sequence).

This clonotype was counted at least ten times. The genes are TRBV2 and TRBJ2-7; D ambiguous. The CDR3 contains 10 residues. Trimming removed 4 bases at V and 6 bases at J, with 4 bases between. Germline values: CDR1 SNHLY, CDR2 FYNNEI. CDR3 residues: CASSGIEQYF. CDR3 in DNA: TGTGCCAGCAGTGGTATCGAGCAGTACTTC.

This clonotype was seen many times. This chain links TRBV24-1 with TRBJ1-2; D gene uncertain. Germline loops: CDR1 KGHDR, CDR2 SFDVKD. Trimming removed 4 bases at V and 7 bases at J, with 12 bases between. This CDR3 has 13 amino acids. The CDR3 region has the DNA TGTGCCACCAGTGACCCCCGGGAGGGTGGCTACACCTTC. Translated: CATSDPREGGYTF.

This clonotype was detected only a few times. The V and J genes are TRBV3-1 and TRBJ1-1; maybe TRBD1 (5 bases). The V end was cut by 2 bases, the J end by 4 bases, with 11 bases between. Germline loops: CDR1 LGHDT, CDR2 YNNKEL (reference sequence). The CDR3 runs 14 residues. The CDR3 is CASSQHGGGTEAFF. In nucleotides, the CDR3 is TGTGCCAGCAGCCAACATGGGGGTGGCACTGAAGCTTTCTTT.